These 6 T cell receptor beta chains came from one sample sequenced in a study of CD8 T cell repertoires and HIV-1 epitope variants. Which antigens these TCRs recognize remains unknown. Assay: immunoSEQ multiplex PCR; the TCRdb copy retains only in-frame clones and omits some. The sample lists about 5,600 clones, 55% to 75% occurring once. The sample taken for sequencing was cultured CD8+ T cells derived from PBMCs. These receptors came from a male donor with HIV.

V usage is TRBV9 and J usage is TRBJ1-4; 11 positions agree with TRBD1. Germline V gives CDR1 SGDLS, CDR2 YYNGEE. V was pared by 0 bases and J by 8 bases, with 3 bases of the junction left unmatched. The CDR3 contains 15 residues. CDR3 loop: CASSVAGTGGEKLFF. The CDR3 coding sequence is TGTGCCAGCAGCGTAGCTGGGACAGGGGGAGAAAAACTGTTTTTT.

The genes are TRBV4-3 and TRBJ2-1; D gene uncertain. Trimming removed 1 base at V and 8 bases at J, with 15 bases between. Per the germline V gene, CDR1 is LGHNA and CDR2 is YSLEER. This CDR3 has 15 residues. The CDR3: CASSQAPVGGDEQFF. In DNA form, the CDR3 reads TGCGCCAGCAGCCAAGCCCCGGTCGGCGGAGATGAGCAGTTCTTC.

This chain links TRBV27 with TRBJ2-1; 7 bases fit TRBD2. Germline loops: CDR1 MNHEY, CDR2 SMNVEV (reference sequence). V shed 4 bases and J 2 bases; nucleotides not matched to a gene: 5. The CDR3 totals 15 residues. In DNA form, the CDR3 reads TGTGCCAGCAGTTCAGGCGGGAGTGCCTACAATGAGCAGTTCTTC. It translates to CASSSGGSAYNEQFF.

In this sample, this clone turned up a few times. The gene calls are TRBV4-2 and TRBJ2-7, with TRBD2 identical over 7 bases. Germline V CDR1 and CDR2: LGHNA, YNFKEQ. Trimming at V came to 0 bases and at J to 6 bases, leaving 2 bases not matched to a gene. This CDR3 region has 13 residues. CDR3 coding DNA: TGTGCCAGCAGCCAAGAAGCGGGGACCGAGCAGTACTTC. Translation: CASSQEAGTEQYF.

This chain uses TRBV5-6 with TRBJ2-1; 10 bases fit TRBD2. CDR1 is SGHDT and CDR2 is YYEEEE in the germline V gene. Trimming cost V 5 bases and J 4 bases; bases outside gene matches: 6. The CDR3 consists of 15 residues. The CDR3 nucleotides read TGTGCCAGCAGTTCCCCGACTAGCGGGTACAATGAGCAGTTCTTC. It translates to CASSSPTSGYNEQFF.

This clone was observed a handful of times. The V gene is TRBV18, the J gene TRBJ2-1; D gene uncertain. This CDR3 spans 12 amino acids. Trimming cost V 3 bases and J 8 bases, with 8 bases left between them. Germline V gene lookup returns CDR1 KGHSH and CDR2 LQKENI. The CDR3 protein is CASSPVQYEQFF. The CDR3 DNA follows: TGTGCCAGCTCACCTGTACAATATGAGCAGTTCTTC. Combining the CDR3 with reference TRBV18 and TRBJ2-1 gives the whole variable domain NAGVMQNPRHLVRRRGQEARLRCSPMKGHSHVYWYRQLPEEGLKFMVYLQKENIIDESGMPKERFSAEFPKEGPSILRIQQVVRGDSAAYFCASSPVQYEQFFGPGTRLTVL.